The 5 T cell receptor beta chains below were found in one sample sequenced in a study of T-cell memory formation after mild COVID-19. TCRdb fed the 5' RACE reads into MiXCR, producing one record per CDR3 protein. The table records 250,000 to 350,000 distinct CDR3 sequences, around 19% of them present only once. Material: PBMCs or a T cell subset sorted from them (not recorded which). The receptors were gathered from a man in his late teens or twenties who had mild COVID-19 (a few samples of this study predate the infection). Cell type and time point are not known.

This clonotype was picked up a small number of times. V usage is TRBV2 and J usage is TRBJ2-3; D is uncertain. The CDR3 is 12 amino acids. V lost 6 bases and J lost 3, with 7 bases in between. CDR1 and CDR2 (germline): SNHLY, FYNNEI. CDR3 nucleotide sequence: TGTGCCAGCAGGGAAAGAACAGATACGCAGTATTTT. This translates into CASRERTDTQYF.

V usage is TRBV4-1 and J usage is TRBJ1-4, with 7 bases matching TRBD1. V lost 3 bases, J lost 5 bases, and 9 bases stayed unmatched. Germline V gene lookup returns CDR1 MGHRA and CDR2 YSYEKL. The CDR3 spans 16 residues. The CDR3 DNA follows: TGCGCCAGCAGCCAGCGCATTGCAGGGGGAAATGAAAAACTGTTTTTT. Its translation: CASSQRIAGGNEKLFF.

The rearrangement links TRBV7-2 to TRBJ2-5, with 12 bases matching TRBD2. V trimming: 5 bases; J trimming: 6 bases; junction bases outside the gene matches: 19. This CDR3 region has 19 residues. CDR1 SGHTA and CDR2 FQGNSA come from the germline V gene. The CDR3 protein is CASSPTPSGGARGPKTQYF. DNA of the CDR3: TGTGCCAGCAGCCCCACCCCTAGCGGGGGGGCCCGGGGTCCAAAGACCCAGTACTTC.

The chain carries TRBV7-3 and TRBJ2-3; weak D call: TRBD2 (6 bases). CDR3 size: 14 residues. Germline loops: CDR1 SGHTA, CDR2 FQGTGA. V lost 5 bases to trimming and J lost 0 bases, with 9 bases between them. Here the CDR3 reads CASSGGSSTDTQYF. Here the CDR3 DNA reads TGTGCCAGCAGCGGAGGGTCTAGCACAGATACGCAGTATTTT.

The chain combines TRBV7-9 with TRBJ2-7; tentative D call: TRBD2 (7 bases). V was clipped by 4 bases and J by 4 bases, with 20 bases between them. The CDR3 is made up of 16 amino acids. Germline CDR1 is SEHNR and CDR2 is FQNEAQ (reference sequence). Written as DNA, the CDR3 is TGTGCCAGCAGCTCGTTTACGGGGGGCTTCTTTTACGAGCAGTACTTC. Translation: CASSSFTGGFFYEQYF.